The source of this TCR beta chain is a study of blood T cell repertoires in COVID-19. Sequencing used immunoSEQ multiplex PCR; TCRdb keeps in-frame clones, though not all of them. The sample holds over 350,000 clones, 70% to 90% seen once. V was pared by 6 bases and J by 3 bases, with 10 bases of the junction left unmatched. In germline, CDR1 is MNHEY, CDR2 SMNVEV (reference sequence). The CDR3 has 15 residues. Recovery meant two consecutive negative NP/OP PCR tests, professional clearance, or resolved symptoms. This sequence originates from a woman under 30 who had recovered from COVID-19. The V call is TRBV27, the J call TRBJ2-7; 8 bases map to TRBD1. The sample consisted of PBMCs or T cells enriched from blood (not recorded which). The CDR3 is CASRTDRAGFYEQYF. The CDR3 bases are TGTGCCAGCAGGACGGACAGGGCTGGATTCTACGAGCAGTACTTC.